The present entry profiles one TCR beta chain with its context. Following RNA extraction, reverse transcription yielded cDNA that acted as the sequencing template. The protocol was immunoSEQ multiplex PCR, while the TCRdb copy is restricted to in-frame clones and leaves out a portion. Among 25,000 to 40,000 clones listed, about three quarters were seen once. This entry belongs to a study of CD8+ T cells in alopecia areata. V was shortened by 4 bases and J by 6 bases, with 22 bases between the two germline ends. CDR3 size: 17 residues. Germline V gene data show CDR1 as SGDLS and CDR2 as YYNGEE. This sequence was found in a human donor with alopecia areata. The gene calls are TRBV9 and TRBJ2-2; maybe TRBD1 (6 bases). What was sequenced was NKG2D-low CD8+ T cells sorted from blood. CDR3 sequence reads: CASSSHQGLKTAGELFF. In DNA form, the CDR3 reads TGTGCCAGCAGCTCCCACCAGGGGCTAAAAACGGCCGGGGAGCTGTTTTTT.